The next 19 T cell receptor beta chains were all read from a single sample in a study of beta chain features in type 1 diabetes. Of the isolated RNA, all was reverse transcribed, and so the sequenced material was expressed TCRB transcripts. Profiling relied on immunoSEQ multiplex PCR, and the TCRdb table lists in-frame clones only, not all of them. The table lists under 300,000 clones, 7% to 9% of them singletons, with roughly 1% in the top ten. Sequencing was carried out using central memory CD4+ T cells from blood. These receptors all come from a woman between 18 and 30 years old in good health.

The chain combines TRBV7-8 with TRBJ1-4; D is uncertain. The CDR3 spans 12 residues. Germline loops: CDR1 SGHVS, CDR2 FQNEAQ. The V end lost 1 base, the J end lost 12 bases, and 9 bases lay between the germline ends. The CDR3 protein is CASSLVGTQLFF. DNA of the CDR3: TGTGCCAGCAGCTTAGTTGGAACGCAACTGTTTTTT.

Only a few counts were recorded for this clone. This rearrangement joins TRBV2 to TRBJ2-7; TRBD2 agrees at 7 bases. The CDR3 has 14 residues. Germline V gene lookup returns CDR1 SNHLY and CDR2 FYNNEI. V dropped 1 base and J dropped 3; count of bases not matched to a gene: 3. Written as DNA, the CDR3 is TGTGCCAGCAGTGAAGGCGGGAGCTTCTACGAGCAGTACTTC. Translating it yields CASSEGGSFYEQYF.

This clone came up once. The chain links TRBV4-3 to TRBJ1-1, with D uncertain. Germline CDR1 LGHNA, CDR2 YSLEER. The CDR3 contains 15 residues. V lost 1 base to trimming and J lost 7 bases, with 16 bases between them. CDR3 sequence reads: CASSQGLLVWSEAFF. CDR3 bases: TGCGCCAGCAGCCAAGGTCTTTTAGTATGGAGTGAAGCTTTCTTT.

The V call is TRBV28, the J call TRBJ1-2, with no clear D. Per germline, CDR1 MDHEN and CDR2 SYDVKM. The CDR3 spans 13 residues. The V end lost 2 bases, the J end lost 1 base, and 5 bases lay between the germline ends. The CDR3 loop is CASSLAGNYGYTF. DNA for the CDR3: TGTGCCAGCAGTTTAGCTGGTAACTATGGCTACACCTTC.

This clone was counted a few times. V is TRBV5-1 and J is TRBJ1-2, with 10 nucleotides matching TRBD1. Germline values: CDR1 SGHRS, CDR2 YFSETQ. The CDR3 covers 14 residues. V was pared by 6 bases and J by 3 bases, with 5 bases of the junction left unmatched. The CDR3 spells CASTRDRGHYGYTF. DNA for the CDR3: TGCGCCAGCACCCGGGACAGGGGTCACTATGGCTACACCTTC.

The rearrangement uses TRBV5-1 and TRBJ2-5; 9 nucleotides align to TRBD1. CDR3 length: 16 amino acids. The V gene end was trimmed by 3 bases and the J gene end by 2 bases; junction bases not matched to a gene: 8. Germline V gene data show CDR1 as SGHRS and CDR2 as YFSETQ. The CDR3 loop reads CASSSIGQGIQETQYF. The CDR3 DNA is TGCGCCAGCAGCTCGATTGGACAGGGGATTCAAGAGACCCAGTACTTC.

This clone was seen a handful of times. V is TRBV21-1 and J is TRBJ1-1; TRBD1, as called in the table, went unchecked against the DNA. TRBV21-1 is a recognized pseudogene. This CDR3 comprises 16 residues. The CDR3 spells CASSKGRGATNTEAFF. The CDR3 bases are TGTGCCAGCAGCAAGGGCAGGGGAGCTACGAACACTGAAGCTTTCTTT.

This clone was seen a few times. The chain uses TRBV7-9 and TRBJ1-3; 8 positions match TRBD1. V was clipped by 5 bases and J by 2 bases; unmatched bases: 2. The CDR3 sequence is 14 residues long. The germline V gene has CDR1 SEHNR and CDR2 FQNEAQ (reference sequence). The CDR3: CASSVQGAGNTIYF. CDR3 in DNA: TGTGCCAGCAGCGTACAGGGGGCTGGAAACACCATATATTTT.

The chain links TRBV25-1 to TRBJ1-2, with 8 positions matching TRBD1. This CDR3 comprises 14 residues. In germline, CDR1 is MGHDK, CDR2 SYGVNS. Unmatched junction bases numbered 3, after V lost 3 bases and J lost 3 bases. CDR3: CASSEADRDYGYTF. The DNA of the CDR3 is TGTGCCAGCAGTGAGGCGGACAGGGACTATGGCTACACCTTC.

This clone was seen a few times. The chain joins TRBV9 to TRBJ1-1, with D possibly matching TRBD1 (6 bases). Germline CDR1 SGDLS, CDR2 YYNGEE. This CDR3 has 13 amino acids. The V end lost 1 base, the J end lost 7 bases, and 11 bases lay between the germline ends. The DNA for the CDR3 is TGTGCCAGCAGCGTAACAGGGTACGGTGAAGCTTTCTTT. Protein product: CASSVTGYGEAFF.

The chain joins TRBV7-2 to TRBJ1-5, with D maybe TRBD1 (5 bases). The CDR3 length is 14 residues. Trimming took 1 base from V and 6 from J, leaving 10 bases between them. Germline V gene sequence: CDR1 SGHTA, CDR2 FQGNSA. The CDR3 DNA sequence: TGTGCCAGCAGCTTAGGGACCACAGGTCAGCCCCAGCATTTT. Its translation: CASSLGTTGQPQHF. Based on the CDR3 plus reference TRBV7-2 and TRBJ1-5, the full variable domain is GAGVSQSPSNKVTEKGKDVELRCDPISGHTALYWYRQSLGQGLEFLIYFQGNSAPDKSGLPSDRFSAERTGGSVSTLTIQRTQQEDSAVYLCASSLGTTGQPQHFGDGTRLSIL.

A word on this clone: Other DNA sequences of this sample code for an identical CDR3. This chain uses TRBV20-1 with TRBJ1-6; the D is unclear. The germline gives CDR1 DFQATT, CDR2 SNEGSKA (reference sequence). CDR3 length: 11 residues. Trimming removed 5 bases at V and 7 bases at J, with 6 bases between. In DNA form, the CDR3 reads TGCAGTGCTGGTTTAAATTCACCCCTCCACTTT. Protein product: CSAGLNSPLHF.

This clone was observed a handful of times. The V and J genes are TRBV7-3 and TRBJ2-2; D is perhaps TRBD2 (5 bases). This CDR3 has 17 amino acids. V shed 5 bases and J shed 4 bases, with 20 bases lying between them. In germline, CDR1 is SGHTA, CDR2 FQGTGA. The CDR3 region has the DNA TGTGCCAGCAGCCTTATGCCCTCGGGGTTCACCACCGGGGAGCTGTTTTTT. Translation: CASSLMPSGFTTGELFF.

This clone was found a few times. The chain recombines TRBV6-6 with TRBJ2-1; possible D gene TRBD2, 7 bases. Germline V CDR1 and CDR2: MNHNY, SVGAGI (reference sequence). The CDR3 is 14 residues long. Trimming pared 2 bases from V and 8 bases from J, leaving 13 bases between. The CDR3 coding sequence is TGTGCCAGCAGTTACGATGGCGGGGGCTATGAGCAGTTCTTC. Its protein product is CASSYDGGGYEQFF.

The chain combines TRBV28 with TRBJ2-7; the D is unclear. The V end lost 4 bases, the J end lost 1 base, and 11 bases lay between the germline ends. The CDR3 sequence is 14 residues long. Germline V gives CDR1 MDHEN, CDR2 SYDVKM. CDR3 in DNA: TGTGCCAGCAGTTCCCCAGGTCTTTCCTACGAGCAGTACGTC. It encodes CASSSPGLSYEQYV.

A few counts support this clone. The chain links TRBV5-1 to TRBJ2-5, with TRBD1 as a possible D gene (6 bases). Trimming took off 0 bases at V and 4 bases at J, with 13 bases between the two ends. The V gene's germline CDR1 is SGHRS and CDR2 YFSETQ. CDR3 size: 15 residues. The CDR3 DNA follows: TGCGCCAGCAGCTTGGAAGGGGGATGGGGAGAGACCCAGTACTTC. Translation: CASSLEGGWGETQYF.

This clone was counted only a few times. The V call is TRBV18, the J call TRBJ1-2; the D gene is possibly TRBD1 (5 bases). The CDR3 length is 15 residues. Germline CDR1 KGHSH, CDR2 LQKENI. V dropped 3 bases and J dropped 5 bases, with 16 bases sitting between them. The CDR3 coding sequence is TGTGCCAGCTCACCCGAACTCCAGGGTCTTTATGGCTACACCTTC. It codes for CASSPELQGLYGYTF.

The V and J genes are TRBV4-3 and TRBJ2-1; 9 bases agree with TRBD1. V lost 1 base, J lost 4 bases, and 5 bases stayed unmatched. This CDR3 is built from 16 residues. Per the germline V gene, CDR1 is LGHNA and CDR2 is YSLEER. The CDR3 reads CASSQGYGQGYNEQFF. Here the CDR3 DNA reads TGCGCCAGCAGCCAAGGGTACGGACAGGGGTACAATGAGCAGTTCTTC.

CDR3 nucleotide sequence: TGTGCCTGGAGTATTTCTGGGATAGGAGAGACCCAGTACTTC. This sequence encodes CAWSISGIGETQYF. The rearrangement joins TRBV30 to TRBJ2-5; D remains unclear. The CDR3 spans 14 residues. Per the germline V gene, CDR1 is GTSNPN and CDR2 is SVGIG (reference sequence). V lost 2 bases, J lost 4 bases, and 14 bases lay in between.